This TCR beta chain stems from a study of cytomegalovirus exposure and HLA in healthy donors. A remark on this clone: Its antigen remains unidentified.

Whole-study findings and limits: Most observed TCR sequences were rare, whereas some public TCRs were detected in many donors.

The PCR made use of 60 Vbeta and 13 Jbeta primers. In the authors' workflow: In a later analysis, 10 million to 11 million of 65 million to 80 million unique beta chains occurred in at least two donors. The method was immunoSEQ multiplex PCR; TCRdb's version includes in-frame clones alone and lacks a portion of them. V and J calls plus clone size are reproduced from that table; the DNA served to infer D and trimming. The sample includes 80,000 or so clones, over 60% of them seen just once. The sequence came from a woman aged 40-49 years in good health and CMV-seropositive. Sequencing was carried out using PBMCs.

In DNA, the CDR3 is TGTGCCAGCTCACCATTACAGGGACAGGGGCATGAAGCTTTCTTT. This translates into CASSPLQGQGHEAFF. This chain connects TRBV18 to TRBJ1-1; 10 nucleotides agree with TRBD1. The junction had 7 bases not matched to a gene; V was cut back by 2 bases and J by 7 bases. The CDR3 contains 15 residues. Per germline, CDR1 KGHSH and CDR2 LQKENI.